Sequencing of this T cell receptor (beta chain) was carried out in a study of blood T cell repertoires in COVID-19. Original processing notes: Reference gene primer amplification in the assay estimated nucleated cell counts. TCRdb's copy holds only in-frame clones and misses some; the assay was immunoSEQ multiplex PCR. The DNA gave D and trimming, while V, J and clone size come from that table. There are around 150,000 clones in the sample; roughly 82% occur only once, and 7% lies in the top ten. The sequenced sample was peripheral blood. The sequence was collected from a woman between 35 and 50 years old with COVID-19, enrolled during active disease.

This CDR3 reads CASSDTSGTDTQYF. The CDR3 region has the DNA TGTGCCAGCAGTGACACTAGCGGGACAGATACGCAGTATTTT. The chain uses TRBV6-4 and TRBJ2-3; 9 positions match TRBD2. V lost 2 bases and J lost 3; bases outside the gene matches: 0. The CDR3 length is 14 residues. Germline lookup yields CDR1 MRHNA and CDR2 SNTAGT.